This T cell receptor beta chain was identified in a study of shared clonotypes between healthy human individuals. For the study at large: Aged between 18 and 49, the donors were a couple of women and a few men.

Per germline, CDR1 SNHLY and CDR2 FYNNEI. Deletions cut 0 bases from V and 4 bases from J, with 6 bases between. This CDR3 is built from 13 residues. Only a few counts were recorded for this clone. Sequencing was performed with immunoSEQ multiplex PCR; in TCRdb, only in-frame clones are kept and a portion is missing. The sample includes 2 million to 2.5 million clones, roughly 92% seen only once; the top ten take roughly 0.34%. This TCR was recovered from a man between 18 and 35 years old in good health. Some clones in this sample may be carry-over from other donors' samples. The V and J genes are TRBV2 and TRBJ1-2; D is ambiguous. The sequenced material came from naive CD4+ T cells from PBMCs. Subset given: CD45RA+ positively selected. CDR3: CASSEAAPYGYTF. CDR3 coding DNA: TGTGCCAGCAGTGAAGCTGCCCCCTATGGCTACACCTTC.